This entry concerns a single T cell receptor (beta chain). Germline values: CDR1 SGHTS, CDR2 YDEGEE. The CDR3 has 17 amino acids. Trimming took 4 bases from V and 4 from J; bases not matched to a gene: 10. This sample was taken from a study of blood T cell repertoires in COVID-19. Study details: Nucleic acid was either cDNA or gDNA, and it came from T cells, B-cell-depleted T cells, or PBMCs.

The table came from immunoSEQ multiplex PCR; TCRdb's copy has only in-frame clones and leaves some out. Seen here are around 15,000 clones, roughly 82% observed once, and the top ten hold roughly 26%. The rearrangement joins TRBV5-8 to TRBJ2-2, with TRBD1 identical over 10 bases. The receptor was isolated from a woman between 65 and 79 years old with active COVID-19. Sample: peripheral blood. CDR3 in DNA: TGTGCCAGCAGCCCTTGGACAGGGGGGAGTCCCACCGGGGAGCTGTTTTTT. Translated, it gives CASSPWTGGSPTGELFF.